Sequencing of this TCR beta chain was carried out in a study of T-cell reconstitution after alpha-beta-depleted transplantation in children. For TCRbeta, the library was prepared with unique molecular identifiers. A single record per CDR3 protein comes from TCRdb applying MiXCR to the PCR reads. The top ten hold 2% to 2.5% of the sample, which has some 300,000 distinct CDR3 sequences, about 9.4% seen once. J lost 3 bases, V lost 6 bases, and 8 bases had no gene match. This CDR3 contains 15 residues. Germline V gene data show CDR1 as MNHEY and CDR2 as SMNVEV (reference sequence). The J gene is TRBJ2-1, the V gene TRBV27, with 7 bases lining up with TRBD1. The TCR sequence derives from a human donor who donated a stem cell graft to a child with acute lymphoblastic leukemia. This specimen consisted of PBMCs from the stem cell graft donor, obtained from the stem cell graft. The CDR3 DNA sequence: TGTGCCAGCAGAGGTTCGCAGGGGGTCTACAATGAGCAGTTCTTC. It specifies CASRGSQGVYNEQFF.